The clone carrying this T cell receptor beta chain was recorded only once. The sample originates from a study of shared clonotypes between healthy human individuals. J lost 4 bases, V lost 4 bases, and 3 bases had no gene match. The CDR3 is 15 residues long. CDR1 and CDR2 from the germline V gene are SGHRS and YFSETQ. The data were produced by immunoSEQ multiplex PCR, yet TCRdb's version contains in-frame clones alone and is incomplete. The sample yields about 2.4 million clones, over 85% seen once. The specimen sequenced was naive CD4+ T cells from PBMCs. The subset is: CD45RA+ positively selected. The receptor comes from a man aged 18 to 30 in good health. Some clones in this sample may be carry-over from other donors' samples. V usage is TRBV5-1 and J usage is TRBJ2-5, with 14 bases fitting TRBD2. The chain's CDR3 is CASSRLAGGTETQYF. CDR3 DNA: TGCGCCAGCAGCCGACTAGCGGGAGGGACAGAGACCCAGTACTTC.